This T cell receptor (beta chain) was documented in a study of vaccination and CD4 T cells after COVID-19. Looking at the study overall: Researchers treated control cultures with a CEFX pool, an HIV-1 Nef pool, or no peptide.

This sample's treatment: approximately nine-day PBMC culture with coronavirus spike peptide pools or control peptides (ViraFEST assay). V lost 3 bases, J lost 1 base, and 9 bases lay in between. CDR1 and CDR2 (germline): SQVTM, ANQGSEA. This CDR3 contains 13 residues. Cultured CD4+ T-cell DNA underwent Oncomine TCR Beta short-read sequencing. TCRdb recomputed calls from the PCR reads with MiXCR, one row per CDR3 protein. Of 7,500 to 10,000 distinct CDR3 sequences listed, roughly 70% are singletons. In the case of this clonotype: The antigen is unknown.

Study-wide points: Researchers report that a median approximately 87% of reactive clones in convalescent patients surfaced only post-vaccination. Researchers report that 304 of 307 vaccine-specific clones in convalescent patients proved spike mono-reactive.

The V gene is TRBV29-1, the J gene TRBJ1-1, with D maybe TRBD1 (5 bases). The receptor's source is a human donor who had recovered from COVID-19. Sequenced sample: CD4+ T cells from blood, cultured in vitro. CDR3 residues: CSVEVGGNTEAFF. The CDR3 coding sequence is TGCAGCGTTGAGGTCGGGGGGAACACTGAAGCTTTCTTT.